Presented here are 14 T cell receptor beta chains from one specimen sequenced in a study of graft-versus-host responses after intestinal transplantation. The table came from immunoSEQ multiplex PCR; TCRdb's copy has only in-frame clones and leaves some out. The sample includes thousands of clones, 92% of them seen just once. The sequencing used PBMCs, collected around 30 days after intestinal transplant. The receptors here all came from a human patient who received an intestinal transplant, so some T cells may come from the graft donor.

The rearrangement joins TRBV11-2 to TRBJ1-3; D unresolved. Trimming shortened V by 5 bases and J by 0 bases, and 17 bases separated the two germline ends. This CDR3 spans 17 amino acids. Germline V gene sequence: CDR1 SGHAT, CDR2 FQNNGV. CDR3: CASSLTTGYRSGNTIYF. CDR3 DNA sequence: TGTGCCAGCAGCCTCACAACGGGTTATCGCTCTGGAAACACCATATATTTT.

Regarding this clone: One end of the junction fails to match germline, which may point to a read error. V is TRBV7-9 and J is TRBJ1-4; TRBD1 might be the D (6 bases). The CDR3 has 16 amino acids. In germline, CDR1 is SEHNR, CDR2 FQNEAQ (reference sequence). This CDR3 reads CASTLGGAATNEKLFF. The CDR3 DNA reads TGTGCCAGCACCTTAGGGGGTGCTGCAACTAATGAAAAACTGTTTTTT.

The chain combines TRBV4-1 with TRBJ1-1; D gene unclear. Trimming removed 0 bases at V and 0 bases at J, with 8 bases between. CDR3 size: 15 residues. Germline V gene sequence: CDR1 MGHRA, CDR2 YSYEKL. CDR3 region: CASSQEKALNTEAFF. CDR3 DNA sequence: TGCGCCAGCAGCCAAGAAAAAGCGTTGAACACTGAAGCTTTCTTT.

This clone was counted once. The CDR3 DNA follows: TGTGCCAGCTCGGGACTAGCGGGGGGGCTTTACGAGCAGTACTTC. It encodes CASSGLAGGLYEQYF. The gene calls are TRBV18 and TRBJ2-7; 16 bases are a match to TRBD2. The CDR3 is made up of 15 amino acids. Looked up from germline, CDR1 is KGHSH and CDR2 is LQKENI. Trimming took 6 bases from V and 4 from J; bases not matched to a gene: 3.

The genes are TRBV14 and TRBJ1-1; no clear D. Trimming stripped 0 bases from V and 5 bases from J, with 7 bases between. This CDR3 contains 13 residues. Germline CDR1 is SGHDN and CDR2 is FVKESK. CDR3 loop: CASSQDSFTEAFF. DNA for the CDR3: TGTGCCAGCAGCCAAGACAGTTTTACTGAAGCTTTCTTT.

V and J are TRBV27 and TRBJ1-1; TRBD1 matches at 8 bases. The CDR3 extends over 15 amino acids. V was clipped by 2 bases and J by 4 bases; unmatched bases: 6. Per the germline V gene, CDR1 is MNHEY and CDR2 is SMNVEV (reference sequence). Here the CDR3 DNA reads TGTGCCAGCAGTTTAGGAGGACAGGGTGGCACTGAAGCTTTCTTT. Translation gives CASSLGGQGGTEAFF.

The rearrangement uses TRBV28 and TRBJ2-7, with D possibly matching TRBD2 (6 bases). Germline CDR1 reads MDHEN; CDR2 reads SYDVKM. The CDR3 consists of 15 residues. Trimming pared 8 bases from V and 3 bases from J, leaving 20 bases between. The CDR3 bases are TGTGCCAGCCTATCGCGGCCGGGGGACGACTACGAGCAGTACTTC. This gives the protein CASLSRPGDDYEQYF. Full variable domain (rest looked up from reference TRBV28 and TRBJ2-7): DVKVTQSSRYLVKRTGEKVFLECVQDMDHENMFWYRQDPGLGLRLIYFSYDVKMKEKGDIPEGYSVSREKKERFSLILESASTNQTSMYLCASLSRPGDDYEQYFGPGTRLTVT.

The count of this clone is one. The V gene is TRBV29-1, the J gene TRBJ1-2, with D unclear. The ends were cut back, 2 bases at V and 14 bases at J, with 15 bases in the middle. The germline V gene encodes CDR1 SQVTM and CDR2 ANQGSEA. This CDR3 spans 11 amino acids. The CDR3 DNA reads TGCAGCGTTGAATCCGGGTCCATTCCGACCTTC. Its translation: CSVESGSIPTF.

J is TRBJ2-1 and V is TRBV19; D is ambiguous. The CDR3 is 15 residues long. Germline V gives CDR1 LNHDA, CDR2 SQIVND (reference sequence). Trimming left V 2 bases short and J 3 bases short, with 11 bases between. In DNA, the CDR3 is TGTGCCAGTAGTATAACTACACTATACTACAATGAGCAGTTCTTC. It yields the protein CASSITTLYYNEQFF.

This CDR3 reads CASSSTRQGWHEQYF. In DNA form, the CDR3 reads TGTGCCAGCAGCTCCACCAGACAGGGTTGGCACGAGCAGTACTTC. This sequence joins TRBV7-9 and TRBJ2-7; 7 bases map to TRBD1. The CDR3 is 15 amino acids. V was pared by 4 bases and J by 5 bases, with 11 bases of the junction left unmatched. Germline CDR1 reads SEHNR; CDR2 reads FQNEAQ (reference sequence). Variable domain in full (rest from reference TRBV7-9 and TRBJ2-7): DTGVSQNPRHKITKRGQNVTFRCDPISEHNRLYWYRQTLGQGPEFLTYFQNEAQLEKSRLLSDRFSAERPKGSFSTLEIQRTEQGDSAMYLCASSSTRQGWHEQYFGPGTRLTVT.

The rearrangement links TRBV7-6 to TRBJ2-4, with 7 bases lining up with TRBD1. The junction had 17 bases not matched to a gene; V was cut back by 5 bases and J by 7 bases. CDR1 SGHVS and CDR2 FNYEAQ come from the germline V gene. The CDR3 has 17 residues. CDR3 DNA sequence: TGTGCCAGCAGCCCAGGGACCGTACAGGGGCTTGACAACATTCAGTACTTC. Amino acids: CASSPGTVQGLDNIQYF. Full variable domain (outside the CDR3, taken from reference TRBV7-6 and TRBJ2-4): GAGVSQSPRYKVTKRGQDVALRCDPISGHVSLYWYRQALGQGPEFLTYFNYEAQQDKSGLPNDRFSAERPEGSISTLTIQRTEQRDSAMYRCASSPGTVQGLDNIQYFGAGTRLSVL.

The V gene is TRBV7-6, the J gene TRBJ2-3, with a possible D match to TRBD1 (6 bases). This CDR3 is built from 16 residues. Germline V gene sequence: CDR1 SGHVS, CDR2 FNYEAQ. Between the trimmed V and J ends, which lost 4 bases and 0 bases, there was a span of 14 bases. CDR3 sequence (DNA): TGTGCCAGCAGCTGGTGGCCAGGGGTTAGCACAGATACGCAGTATTTT. Translation: CASSWWPGVSTDTQYF. The variable domain in full, with the rest retrieved from reference TRBV7-6 and TRBJ2-3, is GAGVSQSPRYKVTKRGQDVALRCDPISGHVSLYWYRQALGQGPEFLTYFNYEAQQDKSGLPNDRFSAERPEGSISTLTIQRTEQRDSAMYRCASSWWPGVSTDTQYFGPGTRLTVL.

This clone was recorded only once. The chain carries TRBV6-5 and TRBJ2-3; 9 bases map to TRBD1. J was trimmed by 4 bases and V by 3 bases; bases with no gene match: 2. Per germline, CDR1 MNHEY and CDR2 SVGAGI. The CDR3 totals 14 residues. The CDR3 bases are TGTGCCAGCAGTTATACAGGGGGCCCAGATACGCAGTATTTT. This sequence encodes CASSYTGGPDTQYF.

J is TRBJ2-1 and V is TRBV9, with 8 bases identical to TRBD2. This CDR3 spans 15 amino acids. Germline CDR1 and CDR2: SGDLS and YYNGEE. Losses at the gene ends were 2 bases for V and 12 bases for J; bases not matched to a gene: 13. The CDR3 reads CASSVRGGYPSTQFF. The CDR3 region has the DNA TGTGCCAGCAGCGTGCGCGGGGGGTACCCCAGTACGCAGTTCTTC. Variable domain in full (rest from reference TRBV9 and TRBJ2-1): DSGVTQTPKHLITATGQRVTLRCSPRSGDLSVYWYQQSLDQGLQFLIQYYNGEERAKGNILERFSAQQFPDLHSELNLSSLELGDSALYFCASSVRGGYPSTQFFGPGTRLTVL.